This entry lists 21 T cell receptor beta chains sequenced from one sample in a study of blood T cell repertoires in COVID-19. Some clones are missing from TCRdb's copy, which holds only in-frame ones; the method was immunoSEQ multiplex PCR. The table records approximately 300,000 clones, around nine tenths of them present only once. Sequencing used PBMCs or T cells enriched from blood (not recorded which). The receptors were sampled from a woman aged 25-40 years who had recovered from COVID-19.

The V and J genes are TRBV19 and TRBJ2-7, with D perhaps matching TRBD1 (6 bases). The CDR3 consists of 13 residues. V was trimmed by 4 bases and J by 7 bases, leaving 14 bases between them. In germline, CDR1 is LNHDA, CDR2 SQIVND (reference sequence). The CDR3 sequence is CASSTDRSQEQYF. CDR3 nucleotides: TGTGCCAGTAGTACCGACAGGTCTCAAGAGCAGTACTTC.

The CDR3 region has the DNA TGCGCCAGCAGGGAGGGACAGGGAGGCGGAAACACCATATATTTT. Residues: CASREGQGGGNTIYF. The chain carries TRBV5-1 and TRBJ1-3; 9 nucleotides align to TRBD1. This CDR3 is 15 amino acids long. Germline CDR1 reads SGHRS; CDR2 reads YFSETQ. After removal of 5 bases from V and 4 bases from J, the junction contained 7 bases not matched to a gene. Full variable domain (outside the CDR3, taken from reference TRBV5-1 and TRBJ1-3): KAGVTQTPRYLIKTRGQQVTLSCSPISGHRSVSWYQQTPGQGLQFLFEYFSETQRNKGNFPGRFSGRQFSNSRSEMNVSTLELGDSALYLCASREGQGGGNTIYFGEGSWLTVV.

This chain links TRBV18 with TRBJ1-5; 8 bases map to TRBD1. The CDR3 extends over 16 amino acids. Losses at the gene ends were 4 bases for V and 7 bases for J; bases not matched to a gene: 12. CDR1 KGHSH and CDR2 LQKENI come from the germline V gene. The CDR3 region has the DNA TGTGCCAGCTCACGCTATGACAGGGGTCTCACCCAGCCCCAGCATTTT. This gives the protein CASSRYDRGLTQPQHF.

The chain couples TRBV5-5 to TRBJ1-2; 7 positions agree with TRBD1. The junction had 11 bases not matched to a gene; V was cut back by 4 bases and J by 5 bases. This CDR3 contains 15 residues. The germline V gene encodes CDR1 SGHKS and CDR2 YYEKEE (reference sequence). CDR3 nucleotide sequence: TGTGCCAGCAGCCCGACGACAGGGCAAGGATATGGCTACACCTTC. This translates into CASSPTTGQGYGYTF.

This chain uses TRBV5-1 with TRBJ2-7; D is possibly TRBD1 (5 bases). CDR1 SGHRS and CDR2 YFSETQ come from the germline V gene. The CDR3 is 12 residues long. V gave up 0 bases and J gave up 6 bases, with 7 bases separating them. CDR3 residues: CASSLGRAEQYF. CDR3 bases: TGCGCCAGCAGCTTGGGCAGGGCCGAGCAGTACTTC.

In nucleotides, the CDR3 is TGTGCCAGCAGGGTTGTAACTAGCGTCCCAGATACGCAGTATTTT. It specifies CASRVVTSVPDTQYF. The chain employs TRBV2 and TRBJ2-3, with TRBD2 identical over 7 bases. The CDR3 covers 15 residues. V shed 6 bases, J shed 4 bases, and the junction held 10 bases outside the gene matches. CDR1 is SNHLY, CDR2 FYNNEI, per germline.

This sequence joins TRBV10-3 and TRBJ2-7; D may be TRBD2 (7 bases). Germline assignment: CDR1 ENHRY and CDR2 SYGVKD. This CDR3 is built from 15 residues. Trimming removed 3 bases at V and 2 bases at J, with 14 bases between. The CDR3, as DNA: TGTGCCATCAGTGATTCGGGGGGCGCAGCCTACGAGCAGTACTTC. Amino acid sequence: CAISDSGGAAYEQYF.

The chain links TRBV3-1 (or the pseudogene TRBV3-2) to TRBJ2-7; D possibly corresponds to TRBD2 (7 bases). Trimming left V 3 bases short and J 3 bases short, with 21 bases between. Germline V gives CDR1 LGHDT, CDR2 YNNKEL (reference sequence). The CDR3 spans 17 residues. The CDR3 DNA sequence: TGTGCCAGCAGCCACAGGGGCCAGCGGGGCCTATTCTACGAGCAGTACTTC. Translating gives CASSHRGQRGLFYEQYF.

V and J are TRBV5-1 and TRBJ1-1, with D possibly being TRBD1 (5 bases). This CDR3 contains 16 residues. Trimming removed 4 bases from V and 7 bases from J, with 23 bases in between. Germline V gives CDR1 SGHRS, CDR2 YFSETQ. The CDR3 protein is CASSPWRGDRGREAFF. For the CDR3, the DNA is TGCGCCAGCAGCCCATGGAGGGGAGATCGCGGGCGTGAAGCTTTCTTT. The full variable domain, its missing parts supplied by reference TRBV5-1 and TRBJ1-1, is KAGVTQTPRYLIKTRGQQVTLSCSPISGHRSVSWYQQTPGQGLQFLFEYFSETQRNKGNFPGRFSGRQFSNSRSEMNVSTLELGDSALYLCASSPWRGDRGREAFFGQGTRLTVV.

The chain couples TRBV19 to TRBJ1-2; D remains ambiguous. The length of the CDR3 is 14 residues. Trimming removed 9 bases from V and 2 bases from J, with 16 bases in between. The germline CDR1 and CDR2 sequences are LNHDA and SQIVND (reference sequence). The CDR3 sequence: CASTPGPLNYGYTF. In DNA form, the CDR3 reads TGTGCCAGCACCCCTGGGCCGCTGAACTATGGCTACACCTTC. The whole variable domain, filled in from reference TRBV19 and TRBJ1-2, reads DGGITQSPKYLFRKEGQNVTLSCEQNLNHDAMYWYRQDPGQGLRLIYYSQIVNDFQKGDIAEGYSVSREKKESFPLTVTSAQKNPTAFYLCASTPGPLNYGYTFGSGTRLTVV.

The chain recombines TRBV5-4 with TRBJ1-2; a weak D match, TRBD1 (6 bases). The CDR3 has 13 amino acids. Per the germline V gene, CDR1 is SGHNT and CDR2 is YYREEE (reference sequence). Trimming cost V 4 bases and J 2 bases, with 9 bases left between them. This CDR3 reads CASSLRGNYGYTF. In DNA, the CDR3 is TGTGCCAGCAGCCTTAGGGGGAACTATGGCTACACCTTC.

This chain links TRBV2 with TRBJ2-2, with 12 positions matching TRBD2. V lost 6 bases and J lost 5; bases outside the gene matches: 7. The CDR3 contains 16 residues. Germline values: CDR1 SNHLY, CDR2 FYNNEI. Here the CDR3 DNA reads TGTGCCAGCAGCCTACTAGCGGGGGGCTCGACCGGGGAGCTGTTTTTT. Translated, it gives CASSLLAGGSTGELFF.

The table lists this clone with a few counts. The chain is built from TRBV6-1 and TRBJ2-5; D unclear. The CDR3 loop spans 13 amino acids. Trimming stripped 3 bases from V and 2 bases from J, with 7 bases between. CDR1 and CDR2 from the germline V gene are MNHNS and SASEGT. CDR3 protein: CASSEAEQETQYF. The CDR3 bases are TGTGCCAGCAGTGAGGCGGAGCAAGAGACCCAGTACTTC.

This clone was recorded only once. The chain is built from TRBV7-9 and TRBJ1-1; D is ambiguous. V was clipped by 7 bases and J by 1 base, with 10 bases between them. Germline CDR1 SEHNR, CDR2 FQNEAQ (reference sequence). This CDR3 has 13 amino acids. CDR3 sequence reads: CASKLQPNTEAFF. In nucleotides, the CDR3 is TGTGCCAGCAAGTTACAGCCGAACACTGAAGCTTTCTTT.

The chain uses TRBV6-2 or TRBV6-3 and TRBJ2-3, with D tentatively TRBD1 (6 bases). Germline CDR1 is MNHEY and CDR2 is SVGEGT. The CDR3 has 16 amino acids. Trimming stripped 5 bases from V and 2 bases from J, with 17 bases between. The CDR3 spells CASSDKRTVVTDTQYF. Written as DNA, the CDR3 is TGTGCCAGCAGTGATAAGAGGACAGTCGTCACAGATACGCAGTATTTT.

The J gene is TRBJ2-1, the V gene TRBV4-2, with 7 bases identical to TRBD2. The CDR3 loop spans 17 amino acids. With 0 bases clipped from V and 3 bases from J, the junction kept 8 bases outside the gene matches. The V gene's germline CDR1 is LGHNA and CDR2 YNFKEQ. The CDR3 spells CASSQDGPGRGYNEQFF. The CDR3 DNA follows: TGTGCCAGCAGCCAAGATGGGCCAGGGAGGGGCTACAATGAGCAGTTCTTC.

The chain links TRBV10-3 to TRBJ1-2; the D gene is possibly TRBD1 (6 bases). The CDR3 sequence is 13 residues long. Germline CDR1 ENHRY, CDR2 SYGVKD. Trimming cost V 7 bases and J 2 bases, with 11 bases left between them. CDR3 sequence reads: CAITPGTNYGYTF. CDR3 coding DNA: TGTGCCATCACACCCGGGACAAACTATGGCTACACCTTC.

The chain combines TRBV3-1 (or the pseudogene TRBV3-2) with TRBJ1-2, with D unclear. The V gene's germline CDR1 is LGHDT and CDR2 YNNKEL (reference sequence). V lost 0 bases, J lost 0 bases, and 8 bases lay in between. This CDR3 comprises 15 residues. The CDR3 bases are TGTGCCAGCAGCCAAGATTTTTCAGCTAACTATGGCTACACCTTC. It codes for CASSQDFSANYGYTF.

V usage is TRBV19 and J usage is TRBJ2-7, with 10 bases lining up with TRBD1. The CDR3 length is 15 residues. V shed 7 bases and J 2 bases; nucleotides not matched to a gene: 8. Germline values: CDR1 LNHDA, CDR2 SQIVND (reference sequence). Here the CDR3 reads CASKLGTGDTYEQYF. For the CDR3, the DNA is TGTGCCAGTAAATTGGGGACAGGGGACACCTACGAGCAGTACTTC.

The chain carries TRBV27 and TRBJ2-3; 7 bases agree with TRBD2. The CDR3 is made up of 12 amino acids. V shed 8 bases and J 11 bases; nucleotides not matched to a gene: 10. From germline, CDR1 is MNHEY and CDR2 SMNVEV (reference sequence). The CDR3 loop reads CASSEGGDGQYF. The CDR3 DNA follows: TGTGCCAGCTCCGAGGGAGGGGATGGGCAGTATTTT.

The chain employs TRBV7-6 and TRBJ1-3; no clear D. Germline loops: CDR1 SGHVS, CDR2 FNYEAQ. The ends were cut back, 5 bases at V and 5 bases at J, with 16 bases in the middle. The CDR3 is 15 amino acids. This chain's CDR3 is CASSGSGFGRNTIYF. CDR3 coding DNA: TGTGCCAGCAGCGGGTCGGGGTTCGGTCGAAACACCATATATTTT.